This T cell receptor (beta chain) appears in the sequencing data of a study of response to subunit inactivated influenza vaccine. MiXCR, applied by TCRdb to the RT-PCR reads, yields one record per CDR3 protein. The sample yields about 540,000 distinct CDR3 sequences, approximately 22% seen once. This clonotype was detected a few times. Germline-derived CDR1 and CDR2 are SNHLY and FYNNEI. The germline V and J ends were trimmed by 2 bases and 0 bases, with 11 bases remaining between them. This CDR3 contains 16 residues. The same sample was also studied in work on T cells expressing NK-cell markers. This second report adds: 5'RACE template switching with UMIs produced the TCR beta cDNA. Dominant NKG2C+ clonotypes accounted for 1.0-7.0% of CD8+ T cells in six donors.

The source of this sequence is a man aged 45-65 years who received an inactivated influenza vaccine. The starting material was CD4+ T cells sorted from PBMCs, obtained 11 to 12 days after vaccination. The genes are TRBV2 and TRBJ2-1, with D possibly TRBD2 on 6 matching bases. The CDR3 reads CASSEFAGSSYNEQFF. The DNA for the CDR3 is TGTGCCAGCAGTGAATTTGCGGGGAGCTCCTACAATGAGCAGTTCTTC.